This TCR beta chain came from a study of shared clonotypes between healthy human individuals. Caucasian adults living in Nashville, Tennessee, provided all samples. Libraries were prepared by immunoSEQ multiplex PCR; TCRdb keeps only in-frame clonotypes and omits some of them. Of 2 million to 2.5 million clones listed, over 85% are singletons. This clonotype was obtained from a man between 18 and 35 years old in good health. Input material: naive CD4+ T cells sorted from blood. Subset noted: CD45RA+ positively selected.

The CDR3 is CASQQGPGGTEAFF. DNA for the CDR3: TGCGCCAGTCAACAGGGGCCAGGGGGAACTGAAGCTTTCTTT. The chain recombines TRBV5-1 with TRBJ1-1; 7 bases map to TRBD1. CDR1 and CDR2 (germline): SGHRS, YFSETQ. Trimming removed 8 bases from V and 5 bases from J; junction bases left unmatched: 12. The CDR3 is made up of 14 amino acids. Together with reference TRBV5-1 and TRBJ1-1, the CDR3 gives the full variable domain: KAGVTQTPRYLIKTRGQQVTLSCSPISGHRSVSWYQQTPGQGLQFLFEYFSETQRNKGNFPGRFSGRQFSNSRSEMNVSTLELGDSALYLCASQQGPGGTEAFFGQGTRLTVV.